Below are 26 T cell receptor beta chains sequenced from a single sample in a study of graft-versus-host responses after intestinal transplantation. Sequencing used immunoSEQ multiplex PCR; TCRdb keeps in-frame clones, though not all of them. The sample has more than 65,000 clones; around 93% are singletons. Their antigens remain unidentified. The material was unstimulated CD8+ T cells sorted from spleen or lymph node cells, obtained before transplant. The origin of the receptors is a human donor who was the organ donor for an intestinal transplant.

J is TRBJ1-1 and V is TRBV19; 7 nucleotides agree with TRBD1. In germline, CDR1 is LNHDA, CDR2 SQIVND (reference sequence). V was clipped by 1 base and J by 5 bases; unmatched bases: 7. The CDR3 length is 15 residues. DNA for the CDR3: TGTGCCAGTAGTATAGTAACAGGGGCGACTACTGAAGCTTTCTTT. It translates to CASSIVTGATTEAFF.

The chain combines TRBV27 with TRBJ2-5; D perhaps matches TRBD2 (5 bases). The length of the CDR3 is 14 residues. V was clipped by 8 bases and J by 1 base, with 14 bases between them. From germline, CDR1 is MNHEY and CDR2 SMNVEV (reference sequence). The CDR3 reads CASGNLAPQETQYF. DNA of the CDR3: TGTGCCAGCGGCAACTTAGCGCCCCAAGAGACCCAGTACTTC.

This sequence joins TRBV7-6 and TRBJ2-1; 8 bases agree with TRBD2. The V and J ends lost 7 bases and 1 base, in that order; junction bases with no gene match: 12. Per germline, CDR1 SGHVS and CDR2 FNYEAQ. The length of the CDR3 is 17 residues. This CDR3 is CASTAGGGGPSYNEQFF. The CDR3 nucleotides read TGTGCCAGCACCGCGGGGGGCGGGGGCCCGTCCTACAATGAGCAGTTCTTC.

This clone was picked up one time. The chain recombines TRBV7-3 with TRBJ1-2, with D possibly TRBD1 on 6 matching bases. V was clipped by 2 bases and J by 4 bases, with 20 bases between them. Germline CDR1 reads SGHTA; CDR2 reads FQGTGA. The CDR3 consists of 17 residues. This CDR3 is CASSLRGAPVLAYGYTF. The CDR3 nucleotides are TGTGCCAGCAGCTTACGGGGGGCTCCTGTACTGGCCTATGGCTACACCTTC.

As concerns this clone: Other DNA sequences of this sample code for an identical CDR3. V and J are TRBV19 and TRBJ2-7; TRBD2 matches 7 bases. The CDR3 runs to 14 residues. Germline V CDR1 and CDR2: LNHDA, SQIVND (reference sequence). The V segment lost 1 base and the J segment 1 base; nucleotides outside the gene matches: 1. The CDR3 DNA is TGTGCCAGTAGTATAGGCGGGGGATCCTACGAGCAGTACTTC. It encodes CASSIGGGSYEQYF. Combining the CDR3 with reference TRBV19 and TRBJ2-7 gives the whole variable domain DGGITQSPKYLFRKEGQNVTLSCEQNLNHDAMYWYRQDPGQGLRLIYYSQIVNDFQKGDIAEGYSVSREKKESFPLTVTSAQKNPTAFYLCASSIGGGSYEQYFGPGTRLTVT.

This sequence joins TRBV12-5 and TRBJ1-5; 9 nucleotides line up with TRBD1. The V segment lost 3 bases and the J segment 3 bases; nucleotides outside the gene matches: 3. The CDR3 consists of 15 residues. CDR1 is LGHNT and CDR2 is FRNRAP in the germline V gene. Here the CDR3 DNA reads TGTGCTAGTGGTTTAGGGACAGGGCCCAATCAGCCCCAGCATTTT. Its translation: CASGLGTGPNQPQHF.

This chain uses TRBV29-1 with TRBJ2-5; TRBD2 matches at 8 bases. Germline V lookup: CDR1 SQVTM, CDR2 ANQGSEA. This CDR3 comprises 12 residues. Trimming cost V 7 bases and J 2 bases; bases outside gene matches: 3. The CDR3 DNA sequence: TGCAGCGCCGGGGGGGAACAAGAGACCCAGTACTTC. Translating gives CSAGGEQETQYF.

The chain links TRBV27 to TRBJ2-3; perhaps TRBD1 as D (5 bases). The ends were cut back, 4 bases at V and 0 bases at J, with 11 bases in the middle. The CDR3 loop spans 15 amino acids. CDR1 is MNHEY and CDR2 is SMNVEV in the germline V gene (reference sequence). CDR3 loop: CASSSTRESTDTQYF. The CDR3 nucleotides are TGTGCCAGCAGTTCCACCAGGGAAAGCACAGATACGCAGTATTTT.

The chain uses TRBV6-4 and TRBJ1-5; D is perhaps TRBD1 (5 bases). V shed 8 bases and J shed 3 bases, with 11 bases lying between them. Germline lookup yields CDR1 MRHNA and CDR2 SNTAGT. This CDR3 comprises 13 residues. CDR3 in amino acids: CASSDSLNQPQHF. The CDR3 region has the DNA TGTGCCAGCTCCGACAGCCTCAATCAGCCCCAGCATTTT.

The chain carries TRBV30 and TRBJ2-1; possibly TRBD1 for D (5 bases). V lost 1 base and J 7 bases, leaving 17 bases between the germline ends. Per the germline V gene, CDR1 is GTSNPN and CDR2 is SVGIG (reference sequence). The CDR3 loop spans 15 amino acids. This CDR3 is CAWSALLGPENEQFF. In DNA form, the CDR3 reads TGTGCCTGGAGTGCTCTATTGGGGCCCGAGAATGAGCAGTTCTTC.

The chain couples TRBV29-1 to TRBJ2-7; 11 nucleotides agree with TRBD2. Unmatched junction bases numbered 9, after V lost 3 bases and J lost 2 bases. The CDR3 runs 16 residues. Per germline, CDR1 SQVTM and CDR2 ANQGSEA. This CDR3 is CSVEIVAGGPPYEQYF. As DNA, the CDR3 is TGCAGCGTTGAGATTGTAGCGGGGGGGCCTCCCTACGAGCAGTACTTC.

The chain is built from TRBV28 and TRBJ2-3; D may be TRBD1 (5 bases). Germline CDR1 reads MDHEN; CDR2 reads SYDVKM. Trimming removed 3 bases at V and 8 bases at J, with 9 bases between. The CDR3 is 12 residues long. Here the CDR3 reads CASSFIQGTQYF. The CDR3 nucleotides read TGTGCCAGCAGTTTCATCCAGGGTACGCAGTATTTT.

J is TRBJ2-3 and V is TRBV30; 8 bases are shared with TRBD1. With 2 bases clipped from V and 4 bases from J, the junction kept 8 bases outside the gene matches. This CDR3 has 15 residues. Germline lookup yields CDR1 GTSNPN and CDR2 SVGIG (reference sequence). The CDR3 DNA follows: TGTGCCTGGAGTATAGCAGGGGGCCCCGCAGATACGCAGTATTTT. The encoded protein is CAWSIAGGPADTQYF.

The rearrangement links TRBV4-1 to TRBJ1-2, with TRBD1 matching 8 bases. Looked up from germline, CDR1 is MGHRA and CDR2 is YSYEKL. The V and J ends lost 0 bases and 0 bases, in that order; junction bases with no gene match: 21. The CDR3 covers 22 residues. Written as DNA, the CDR3 is TGCGCCAGCAGCCAAGAAGGGTGGCTAGGGACAGGATCGTCCGATACTAACTATGGCTACACCTTC. Its translation is CASSQEGWLGTGSSDTNYGYTF.

V gene TRBV4-3 combines with J gene TRBJ1-1; D is uncertain. Germline loops: CDR1 LGHNA, CDR2 YSLEER. The V end was cut by 0 bases, the J end by 7 bases, with 9 bases between. There are 13 residues in the CDR3. The CDR3 DNA reads TGCGCCAGCAGCCAAGACCGGGGATATGAAGCTTTCTTT. It encodes CASSQDRGYEAFF.

The genes are TRBV4-3 and TRBJ1-1; D perhaps matches TRBD1 (5 bases). Trimming left V 4 bases short and J 2 bases short, with 11 bases between. Germline V CDR1 and CDR2: LGHNA, YSLEER. The CDR3 sequence is 14 residues long. CDR3 nucleotide sequence: TGCGCCAGCAGCCCCCAGGACACTAACACTGAAGCTTTCTTT. Its translation: CASSPQDTNTEAFF.

The genes are TRBV28 and TRBJ1-4, with 7 bases lining up with TRBD1. Germline V gene lookup returns CDR1 MDHEN and CDR2 SYDVKM. This CDR3 has 16 residues. V shed 6 bases and J 4 bases; nucleotides not matched to a gene: 11. The CDR3 sequence: CASRPLNRGNNEKLFF. In DNA, the CDR3 is TGTGCCAGCAGGCCCCTCAACAGGGGAAATAATGAAAAACTGTTTTTT. Full variable domain (rest looked up from reference TRBV28 and TRBJ1-4): DVKVTQSSRYLVKRTGEKVFLECVQDMDHENMFWYRQDPGLGLRLIYFSYDVKMKEKGDIPEGYSVSREKKERFSLILESASTNQTSMYLCASRPLNRGNNEKLFFGSGTQLSVL.

The chain couples TRBV25-1 to TRBJ2-2; D ambiguous. Germline V lookup: CDR1 MGHDK, CDR2 SYGVNS. CDR3 length: 16 amino acids. V was pared by 3 bases and J by 2 bases, with 13 bases between. The CDR3 DNA reads TGTGCCAGCAGTGATCGAGAGAATGAAAACACCGGGGAGCTGTTTTTT. Encoded protein: CASSDRENENTGELFF. Based on the CDR3 plus reference TRBV25-1 and TRBJ2-2, the full variable domain is EADIYQTPRYLVIGTGKKITLECSQTMGHDKMYWYQQDPGMELHLIHYSYGVNSTEKGDLSSESTVSRIRTEHFPLTLESARPSHTSQYLCASSDRENENTGELFFGEGSRLTVL.

V and J are TRBV4-3 and TRBJ2-7; 7 positions agree with TRBD2. J lost 2 bases, V lost 1 base, and 5 bases had no gene match. From germline, CDR1 is LGHNA and CDR2 YSLEER. The CDR3 has 15 residues. The CDR3 protein is CASSQGVGGTYEQYF. The CDR3 nucleotides read TGCGCCAGCAGCCAAGGTGTCGGGGGGACCTACGAGCAGTACTTC.

This chain connects TRBV27 to TRBJ1-2, with D perhaps TRBD1 (6 bases). Trimming removed 5 bases at V and 5 bases at J, with 15 bases between. CDR1 is MNHEY and CDR2 is SMNVEV in the germline V gene (reference sequence). CDR3 length: 14 amino acids. Here the CDR3 DNA reads TGTGCCAGCAGTCCCCAGGACAGAGGGTATGGCTACACCTTC. This sequence encodes CASSPQDRGYGYTF.

The CDR3 nucleotides read TGTGCCAGCAGTGGGGGACTAGCGCCTACCGGGGAGCTGTTTTTT. Translating gives CASSGGLAPTGELFF. The genes are TRBV2 and TRBJ2-2, with 10 bases identical to TRBD2. Germline loops: CDR1 SNHLY, CDR2 FYNNEI. The CDR3 is 15 amino acids. J was trimmed by 5 bases and V by 4 bases; bases with no gene match: 4.

CDR3 nucleotide sequence: TGTGCCAGCTCTCTGGCCGGGGGGGCCGTTGGCACAGATACGCAGTATTTT. Translation: CASSLAGGAVGTDTQYF. The chain combines TRBV27 with TRBJ2-3; 8 nucleotides align to TRBD2. V shed 8 bases, J shed 1 base, and the junction held 14 bases outside the gene matches. The CDR3 contains 17 residues. Germline V gives CDR1 MNHEY, CDR2 SMNVEV (reference sequence).

This clone was seen just once. This chain connects TRBV7-8 to TRBJ1-4; no clear D. Germline CDR1 SGHVS, CDR2 FQNEAQ. Trimming cost V 5 bases and J 7 bases, with 17 bases left between them. CDR3 length: 15 residues. The CDR3 coding sequence is TGTGCCAGCAGCCCGGTCAGAGGTTTGAGTGAAAAACTGTTTTTT. This codes for CASSPVRGLSEKLFF.

V and J are TRBV5-8 and TRBJ1-2; 8 bases are a match to TRBD1. CDR1 is SGHTS and CDR2 is YDEGEE in the germline V gene. The trim removed 4 bases at V and 4 bases at J, leaving 6 bases unmatched. The CDR3 runs 14 residues. The DNA for the CDR3 is TGTGCCAGCAGCCTGAGACAGGGGATCTATGGCTACACCTTC. Amino acids: CASSLRQGIYGYTF.

The chain has TRBV13 and TRBJ2-1, with 10 nucleotides matching TRBD2. Germline V lookup: CDR1 PRHDT, CDR2 FYEKMQ (reference sequence). The CDR3 runs to 17 residues. The junction had 11 bases not matched to a gene; V was cut back by 3 bases and J by 6 bases. CDR3 in DNA: TGTGCCAGCAGCTTCCTACTACCTAGCGGGGGCCTCAATGAGCAGTTCTTC. This translates into CASSFLLPSGGLNEQFF.

The chain employs TRBV7-2 and TRBJ2-1; D perhaps matches TRBD2 (5 bases). CDR3 size: 15 residues. V was pared by 1 base and J by 12 bases, with 19 bases between. Germline lookup yields CDR1 SGHTA and CDR2 FQGNSA. The CDR3: CASSLVSFFGVGQFF. The CDR3 region has the DNA TGTGCCAGCAGCTTAGTTAGCTTCTTCGGGGTGGGGCAGTTCTTC.